Below are 25 T cell receptor beta chains sequenced from a single sample in a study of cytomegalovirus exposure and HLA in healthy donors. Primers for the PCR totalled 60 Vbeta and 13 Jbeta. TCRdb's copy holds only in-frame clones and misses some; the assay was immunoSEQ multiplex PCR. Found here are about 72,000 clones, approximately 80% of them singletons; the top ten hold 3% to 3.5%. Material: PBMCs. All receptors come from a man aged 40-49 years in good health and CMV-seronegative.

The chain is built from TRBV5-1 and TRBJ1-3; D is perhaps TRBD1 (5 bases). Trimming took 6 bases from V and 1 from J, leaving 14 bases between them. CDR1 and CDR2 from the germline V gene are SGHRS and YFSETQ. This CDR3 spans 15 amino acids. The chain's CDR3 is CASKASGVSGNTIYF. CDR3 sequence (DNA): TGCGCCAGCAAAGCCTCGGGGGTTTCTGGAAACACCATATATTTT.

V is TRBV4-3 and J is TRBJ2-5; 8 bases are a match to TRBD1. V was pared by 2 bases and J by 3 bases, with 5 bases of the junction left unmatched. CDR1 LGHNA and CDR2 YSLEER come from the germline V gene. This CDR3 is 15 amino acids long. The CDR3 sequence is CASSQRTGTEETQYF. The CDR3 DNA is TGCGCCAGCAGCCAACGGACAGGGACAGAAGAGACCCAGTACTTC.

The chain recombines TRBV18 with TRBJ1-5; D possibly corresponds to TRBD1 (6 bases). The germline CDR1 and CDR2 sequences are KGHSH and LQKENI. The CDR3 runs 15 residues. Trimming took off 4 bases at V and 5 bases at J, with 15 bases between the two ends. For the CDR3, the DNA is TGTGCCAGCTCACTACGTACAGGGTTCCATCAGCCCCAGCATTTT. It yields the protein CASSLRTGFHQPQHF.

This chain uses TRBV20-1 with TRBJ1-4; D is perhaps TRBD1 (6 bases). The germline gives CDR1 DFQATT, CDR2 SNEGSKA (reference sequence). This CDR3 has 11 amino acids. Deletions cut 8 bases from V and 8 bases from J, with 12 bases between. The chain's CDR3 is CSQGSGEKLFF. The CDR3 coding sequence is TGCAGTCAGGGGTCAGGGGAAAAACTGTTTTTT.

The chain combines TRBV5-1 with TRBJ1-2; perhaps TRBD1 as D (6 bases). The CDR3 runs to 13 residues. CDR1 SGHRS and CDR2 YFSETQ come from the germline V gene. V was shortened by 5 bases and J by 8 bases, with 16 bases between the two germline ends. CDR3 nucleotides: TGCGCCAGCAGGGAGGACAGTAAGGTCGGCTACACCTTC. Protein sequence: CASREDSKVGYTF.

The chain uses TRBV28 and TRBJ1-2, with D unresolved. The germline gives CDR1 MDHEN, CDR2 SYDVKM. This CDR3 has 15 amino acids. V was pared by 4 bases and J by 5 bases, with 17 bases between. Here the CDR3 DNA reads TGTGCCAGCAGTTCCACGCCGGGGTTTAGTTATGGCTACACCTTC. Translating it yields CASSSTPGFSYGYTF.

The chain uses TRBV5-1 and TRBJ1-2; D may be TRBD1 (5 bases). CDR1 and CDR2 from the germline V gene are SGHRS and YFSETQ. The V and J ends lost 3 bases and 4 bases respectively, with 16 bases between them. The length of the CDR3 is 15 residues. CDR3 nucleotide sequence: TGCGCCAGCAGCTCCAACTCGGACATAGTCTATGGCTACACCTTC. Translated: CASSSNSDIVYGYTF.

A single count supports this clone. The rearrangement joins TRBV6-1 to TRBJ1-5, with 8 positions matching TRBD1. Per the germline V gene, CDR1 is MNHNS and CDR2 is SASEGT. Trimming removed 6 bases from V and 3 bases from J; junction bases left unmatched: 4. This CDR3 spans 14 amino acids. The CDR3: CASRRTGFNQPQHF. In DNA, the CDR3 is TGTGCCAGCAGGAGGACAGGGTTCAATCAGCCCCAGCATTTT.

This chain connects TRBV7-9 to TRBJ2-1; the match to TRBD1 covers 9 bases. V was pared by 2 bases and J by 7 bases, with 9 bases of the junction left unmatched. The germline V gene has CDR1 SEHNR and CDR2 FQNEAQ (reference sequence). This CDR3 has 16 residues. CDR3 residues: CASSLYMGQGGNEQFF. Here the CDR3 DNA reads TGTGCCAGCAGCTTATATATGGGACAGGGAGGTAATGAGCAGTTCTTC.

This clone was seen a handful of times. The V call is TRBV6-6, the J call TRBJ1-4; D unresolved. V was shortened by 2 bases and J by 8 bases, with 3 bases between the two germline ends. Germline assignment: CDR1 MNHNY and CDR2 SVGAGI (reference sequence). CDR3 length equals 11 residues. The CDR3 sequence is CASSYEEKLFF. The CDR3 nucleotides read TGTGCCAGCAGTTACGAGGAAAAACTGTTTTTT.

Concerning this clone: At one boundary the junction diverges from the germline segment, which might be a read error. This chain connects TRBV7-9 to TRBJ1-5, with 9 nucleotides matching TRBD1. Germline V lookup: CDR1 SEHNR, CDR2 FQNEAQ (reference sequence). The CDR3 runs 16 residues. The CDR3 DNA reads as TGTTCCAGCAGCCCCTCGGGACAGGGAGGCAATCAGCCCCAGCATTTT. Translated, it gives CSSSPSGQGGNQPQHF.

The rearrangement links TRBV7-9 to TRBJ2-1, with 14 bases aligning to TRBD2. Per the germline V gene, CDR1 is SEHNR and CDR2 is FQNEAQ (reference sequence). V lost 2 bases to trimming and J lost 8 bases; unmatched junction nucleotides: 8. The CDR3 runs to 17 residues. The CDR3 is CASSLPGTSGGIDEQFF. The CDR3 DNA follows: TGTGCCAGCAGCTTACCCGGGACTAGCGGGGGAATCGATGAGCAGTTCTTC. Full variable domain (missing parts from reference TRBV7-9 and TRBJ2-1): DTGVSQNPRHKITKRGQNVTFRCDPISEHNRLYWYRQTLGQGPEFLTYFQNEAQLEKSRLLSDRFSAERPKGSFSTLEIQRTEQGDSAMYLCASSLPGTSGGIDEQFFGPGTRLTVL.

This clone appeared a single time. The CDR3 is CASSLLTGSNQPQHF. The DNA of the CDR3 is TGCGCCAGCAGCTTGCTCACGGGGAGCAATCAGCCCCAGCATTTT. This sequence joins TRBV5-1 and TRBJ1-5; no reliable D call. Germline V gene sequence: CDR1 SGHRS, CDR2 YFSETQ. V lost 1 base, J lost 1 base, and 9 bases lay in between. This CDR3 is 15 amino acids long.

The V and J genes are TRBV5-1 and TRBJ1-3, with TRBD1 as a possible D gene (5 bases). The germline V gene encodes CDR1 SGHRS and CDR2 YFSETQ. Trimming pared 0 bases from V and 0 bases from J, leaving 13 bases between. The CDR3 has 17 residues. CDR3 DNA: TGCGCCAGCAGCTTGGTAGGGACTTCCCACTCTGGAAACACCATATATTTT. Translated: CASSLVGTSHSGNTIYF.

The genes are TRBV6-4 and TRBJ1-2, with D maybe TRBD1 (6 bases). Looked up from germline, CDR1 is MRHNA and CDR2 is SNTAGT. The CDR3 length is 15 residues. Trimming removed 3 bases at V and 4 bases at J, with 15 bases between. This CDR3 reads CASSEEWGGAYGYTF. As DNA, the CDR3 is TGTGCCAGCAGTGAGGAGTGGGGGGGCGCCTATGGCTACACCTTC.

V and J are TRBV9 and TRBJ1-1; D gene unclear. The V and J ends lost 4 bases and 5 bases respectively, with 12 bases between them. Germline CDR1 SGDLS, CDR2 YYNGEE. The CDR3 consists of 13 residues. The CDR3 is CASSIGGGTEAFF. CDR3 DNA sequence: TGTGCCAGCAGCATCGGAGGTGGGACTGAAGCTTTCTTT. Based on the CDR3 plus reference TRBV9 and TRBJ1-1, the full variable domain is DSGVTQTPKHLITATGQRVTLRCSPRSGDLSVYWYQQSLDQGLQFLIQYYNGEERAKGNILERFSAQQFPDLHSELNLSSLELGDSALYFCASSIGGGTEAFFGQGTRLTVV.

The chain joins TRBV7-2 to TRBJ1-5; D may be TRBD1 (5 bases). The germline V gene encodes CDR1 SGHTA and CDR2 FQGNSA. The CDR3 consists of 15 residues. V lost 4 bases, J lost 6 bases, and 16 bases lay in between. The chain's CDR3 is CASSSRQGNPQPQHF. DNA for the CDR3: TGTGCCAGCAGCTCACGTCAGGGTAATCCTCAGCCCCAGCATTTT.

This sequence joins TRBV5-1 and TRBJ2-1; tentative D call: TRBD1 (6 bases). V was clipped by 4 bases and J by 10 bases, with 15 bases between them. Germline V CDR1 and CDR2: SGHRS, YFSETQ. The CDR3 consists of 13 residues. The CDR3 here is CASSPTGSVEQFF. The CDR3 DNA reads as TGCGCCAGCAGCCCTACAGGGTCCGTGGAGCAGTTCTTC.

The chain joins TRBV11-2 to TRBJ1-1; D gene uncertain. This CDR3 spans 13 amino acids. Germline CDR1 and CDR2: SGHAT and FQNNGV. V was cut by 3 bases and J by 1 base, with 6 bases left in between. The DNA for the CDR3 is TGTGCCAGCAGCTTGTTCCAGAACACTGAAGCTTTCTTT. Amino acid sequence: CASSLFQNTEAFF.

The chain couples TRBV27 to TRBJ2-7, with 10 bases fitting TRBD1. CDR1 and CDR2 from the germline V gene are MNHEY and SMNVEV (reference sequence). The trim removed 6 bases at V and 4 bases at J, leaving 9 bases unmatched. The CDR3 sequence is 15 residues long. The chain's CDR3 is CASSRETGGNYEQYF. CDR3 nucleotide sequence: TGTGCCAGCAGCCGAGAGACAGGGGGCAATTACGAGCAGTACTTC.

The chain links TRBV11-3 to TRBJ2-3; 14 bases align to TRBD2. The CDR3 is made up of 16 amino acids. The V segment lost 1 base and the J segment 3 bases; nucleotides outside the gene matches: 0. Germline-derived CDR1 and CDR2 are SGHNT and YENEEA. The CDR3 loop reads CASSLGTSGGTDTQYF. DNA of the CDR3: TGTGCCAGCAGCTTAGGGACTAGCGGGGGGACAGATACGCAGTATTTT.

The V call is TRBV2, the J call TRBJ1-5, with 7 bases identical to TRBD1. The CDR3 runs to 16 residues. The junction had 9 bases not matched to a gene; V was cut back by 7 bases and J by 0 bases. Germline V gene data show CDR1 as SNHLY and CDR2 as FYNNEI. The CDR3 DNA is TGTGCCAGCAACGGAGTGGCAGGGGGTAGCAATCAGCCCCAGCATTTT. Translated: CASNGVAGGSNQPQHF. Full variable domain (missing parts from reference TRBV2 and TRBJ1-5): EPEVTQTPSHQVTQMGQEVILRCVPISNHLYFYWYRQILGQKVEFLVSFYNNEISEKSEIFDDQFSVERPDGSNFTLKIRSTKLEDSAMYFCASNGVAGGSNQPQHFGDGTRLSIL.

The chain recombines TRBV9 with TRBJ1-1, with 7 bases matching TRBD1. Germline CDR1 SGDLS, CDR2 YYNGEE. V lost 3 bases, J lost 5 bases, and 10 bases stayed unmatched. This CDR3 is 15 amino acids long. In nucleotides, the CDR3 is TGTGCCAGCAGCGAACGGACAGGCATCTCGACTGAAGCTTTCTTT. Its translation: CASSERTGISTEAFF.

This chain connects TRBV2 to TRBJ1-5; 11 nucleotides align to TRBD1. Germline V gives CDR1 SNHLY, CDR2 FYNNEI. Unmatched junction bases numbered 8, after V lost 6 bases and J lost 7 bases. CDR3 length: 15 amino acids. The DNA for the CDR3 is TGTGCCAGCAGGAGGGGACAGGGGGTCAGACAGCCCCAGCATTTT. This encodes CASRRGQGVRQPQHF.

V is TRBV29-1 and J is TRBJ1-5, with 8 positions matching TRBD1. The CDR3 totals 14 residues. The germline CDR1 and CDR2 sequences are SQVTM and ANQGSEA. V shed 6 bases and J 4 bases; nucleotides not matched to a gene: 8. CDR3 in amino acids: CSVTSGGRNQPQHF. CDR3 in DNA: TGCAGCGTGACCTCAGGGGGCCGGAATCAGCCCCAGCATTTT.